The TCR beta chain described here comes from a study of blood T cell repertoires in COVID-19. This table comes from immunoSEQ multiplex PCR, and its TCRdb copy is limited to in-frame clones, with some not included. The table includes hundreds of thousands of clones, more than 75% detected once. Germline trimming cut 6 bases from V and 1 base from J; bases unmatched to any gene: 12. CDR3 length: 16 residues. Germline-derived CDR1 and CDR2 are SGHTA and FQGTGA. J is TRBJ2-7 and V is TRBV7-3; 7 nucleotides match TRBD2. This clonotype originated in a woman in her 40s with acute COVID-19. The source material was PBMCs or T cells enriched from blood (not recorded which). Here the CDR3 reads CASSSDLSGESYEQYF. DNA of the CDR3: TGTGCCAGCAGTTCGGACTTAAGCGGGGAGTCCTACGAGCAGTACTTC.